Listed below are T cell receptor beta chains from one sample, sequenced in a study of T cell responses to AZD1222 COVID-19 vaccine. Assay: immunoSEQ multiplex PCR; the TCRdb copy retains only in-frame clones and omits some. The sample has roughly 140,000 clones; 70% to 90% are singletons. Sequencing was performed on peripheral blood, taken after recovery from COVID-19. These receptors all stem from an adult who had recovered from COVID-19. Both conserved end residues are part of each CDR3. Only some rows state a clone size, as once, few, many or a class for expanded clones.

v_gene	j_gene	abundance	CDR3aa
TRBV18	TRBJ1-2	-	CASSPDHARGSRGYTF
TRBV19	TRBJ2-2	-	CASRPTKGANTGELFF
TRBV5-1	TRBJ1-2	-	CASSMSGTPSEGYTF
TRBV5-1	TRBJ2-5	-	CASSLGLAGETQYF
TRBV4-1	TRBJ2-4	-	CASSQGLTVPGENIQYF
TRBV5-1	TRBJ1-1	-	CASSPAGGYTEAFF
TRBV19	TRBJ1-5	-	CASSINRVIGNQPQHF
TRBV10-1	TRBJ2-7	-	CASSPTRDREQYF
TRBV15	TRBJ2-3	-	CATSRDIRAGAPDTQYF
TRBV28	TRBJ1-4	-	CASSPNRGRGPNEKLFF
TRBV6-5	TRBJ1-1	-	CASSPRVKNTEAFF
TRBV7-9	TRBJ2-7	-	CASSLALGPTGEQYF
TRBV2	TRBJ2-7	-	CASTASSYEQYF
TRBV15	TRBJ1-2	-	CATTLSRGFGYTF
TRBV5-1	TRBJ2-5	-	CASSLSPEETQYF
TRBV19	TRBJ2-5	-	CASTMPGEETQYF
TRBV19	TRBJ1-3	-	CASTQGLSSGNTIYF
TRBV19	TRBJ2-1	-	CASRARTDEQFF
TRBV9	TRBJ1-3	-	CASSVKGGITFGNTIYF
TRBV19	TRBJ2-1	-	CASSIEGAYNEQFF
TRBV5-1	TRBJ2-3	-	CASSSTPLYPDTQYF
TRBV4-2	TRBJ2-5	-	CASSHPGTSGGETQYF
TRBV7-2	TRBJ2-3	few	CASSFRMGDTQYF
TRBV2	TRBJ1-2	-	CASSEGVGGDYGYTF
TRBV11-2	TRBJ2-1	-	CASSARPFPTPFSYNEQFF
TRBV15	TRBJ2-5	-	CATTKGGGGFQETQYF
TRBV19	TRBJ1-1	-	CASSTDPAPAFF
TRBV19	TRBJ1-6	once	CASSRNNNSPLHF
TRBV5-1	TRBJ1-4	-	CASSVGQNEKLFF
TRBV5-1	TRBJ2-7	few	CASSLAGTSGGKSYEQYF
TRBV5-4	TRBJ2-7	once	CASSLGSSGPREQYF
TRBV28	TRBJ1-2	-	CASSSERPLGGYTF
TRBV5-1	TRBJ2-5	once	CASSYDSEETQYF
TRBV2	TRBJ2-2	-	CASSQGFTGELFF
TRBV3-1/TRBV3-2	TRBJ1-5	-	CASSLQGNQPQHF
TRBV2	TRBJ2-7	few	CAGGDYEQYF
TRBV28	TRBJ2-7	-	CASSPPSGWEQYF
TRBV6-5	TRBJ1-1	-	CASSYAGRGPNTEAFF
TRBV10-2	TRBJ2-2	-	CASSHTGGKGTGELFF
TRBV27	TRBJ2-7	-	CASRGTGTAPVGEQYF
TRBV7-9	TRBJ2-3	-	CASTTGISSTDTQYF